The sequence of this T cell receptor beta chain was determined in a study of T cells in Graves' hyperthyroidism and ophthalmopathy. Findings of the study overall: Blood held most thyroid clonotypes expanded above 0.001 frequency.

RNA transcripts provided the source from which TCR beta CDR3 regions were amplified. The primer set for the first-round RT-PCR of the TCR CDR3 was HTBI. TCRdb independently ran MiXCR on the multiplex PCR reads; one entry per CDR3 protein. The sample yields more than 350,000 distinct CDR3 sequences, approximately 14% seen once. Of note for this clonotype: Its matching antigen is unknown.

V trimming: 6 bases; J trimming: 5 bases; junction bases outside the gene matches: 5. The CDR3 consists of 13 residues. Patients were excluded because of uncontrolled infection, other autoimmune disease, pregnancy or lactation. PBMCs were collected from an approximately 10 ml volume of fresh peripheral blood. This TCR derives from a woman aged 55-70 years with Graves' ophthalmopathy. Material: blood. V and J are TRBV12-3 or TRBV12-4 and TRBJ1-1, with 8 positions matching TRBD1. As DNA, the CDR3 is TGTGCCAGCAGATCAGGGGGCGGGACTGAAGCTTTCTTT. This encodes CASRSGGGTEAFF.